One and the same sample provided the 2 T cell receptor beta chains below, sequenced in a study of CD8 T cells in Susac syndrome. An amount of RNA that ranged from 0.5 to 1 ug was reverse transcribed with random hexamers. TCRdb re-derived calls from the immunoSEQ multiplex PCR reads in MiXCR, one entry per CDR3 protein. Of about 300,000 distinct CDR3 sequences in the sample, 89% were seen once. The sequenced sample consisted of CD8+ T cells from PBMCs. The receptors were sampled from a human donor with multiple sclerosis.

CDR3 sequence reads: CASSSGTSGSTEQFF. The CDR3, as DNA: TGTGCCAGCAGCAGTGGGACTAGCGGGAGCACTGAGCAGTTCTTC. The chain uses TRBV27 and TRBJ2-1, with 14 nucleotides matching TRBD2. The junction had 7 bases not matched to a gene; V was cut back by 6 bases and J by 9 bases. The CDR3 is 15 amino acids. CDR1 and CDR2 (germline): MNHEY, SMNVEV (reference sequence).

J is TRBJ2-7 and V is TRBV2; D is unclear. In germline, CDR1 is SNHLY, CDR2 FYNNEI. Trimming cost V 2 bases and J 5 bases, with 7 bases left between them. CDR3 size: 12 residues. The CDR3, as DNA: TGTGCCAGCAGTGAACCCTCTCACGAGCAGTACTTC. It is translated as CASSEPSHEQYF.